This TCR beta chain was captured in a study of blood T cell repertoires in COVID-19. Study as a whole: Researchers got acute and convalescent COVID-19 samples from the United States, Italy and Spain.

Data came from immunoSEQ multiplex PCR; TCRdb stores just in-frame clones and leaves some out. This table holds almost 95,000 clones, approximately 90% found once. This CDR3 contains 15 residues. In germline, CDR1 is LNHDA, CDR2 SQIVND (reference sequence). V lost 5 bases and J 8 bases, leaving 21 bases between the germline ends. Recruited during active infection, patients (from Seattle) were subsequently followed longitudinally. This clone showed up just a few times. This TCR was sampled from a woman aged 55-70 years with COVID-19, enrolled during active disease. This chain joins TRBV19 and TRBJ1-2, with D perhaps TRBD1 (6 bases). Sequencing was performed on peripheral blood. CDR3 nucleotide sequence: TGTGCCAGTAGTTTACCTGGCGGGGGCATATACGGCTACACCTTC. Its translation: CASSLPGGGIYGYTF. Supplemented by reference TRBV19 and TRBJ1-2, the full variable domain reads DGGITQSPKYLFRKEGQNVTLSCEQNLNHDAMYWYRQDPGQGLRLIYYSQIVNDFQKGDIAEGYSVSREKKESFPLTVTSAQKNPTAFYLCASSLPGGGIYGYTFGSGTRLTVV.